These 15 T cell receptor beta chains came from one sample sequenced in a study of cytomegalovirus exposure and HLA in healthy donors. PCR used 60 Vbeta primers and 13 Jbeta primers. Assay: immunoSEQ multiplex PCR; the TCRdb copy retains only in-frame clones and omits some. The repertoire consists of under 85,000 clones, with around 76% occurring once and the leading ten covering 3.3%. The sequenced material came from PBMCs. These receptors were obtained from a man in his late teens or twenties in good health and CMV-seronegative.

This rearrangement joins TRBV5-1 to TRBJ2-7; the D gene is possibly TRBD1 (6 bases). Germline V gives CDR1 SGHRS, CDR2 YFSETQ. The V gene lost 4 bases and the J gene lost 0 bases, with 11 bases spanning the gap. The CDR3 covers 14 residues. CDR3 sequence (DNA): TGCGCCAGCAGCGATACAGGGTACTCCTACGAGCAGTACTTC. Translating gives CASSDTGYSYEQYF. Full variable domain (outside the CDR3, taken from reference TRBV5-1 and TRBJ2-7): KAGVTQTPRYLIKTRGQQVTLSCSPISGHRSVSWYQQTPGQGLQFLFEYFSETQRNKGNFPGRFSGRQFSNSRSEMNVSTLELGDSALYLCASSDTGYSYEQYFGPGTRLTVT.

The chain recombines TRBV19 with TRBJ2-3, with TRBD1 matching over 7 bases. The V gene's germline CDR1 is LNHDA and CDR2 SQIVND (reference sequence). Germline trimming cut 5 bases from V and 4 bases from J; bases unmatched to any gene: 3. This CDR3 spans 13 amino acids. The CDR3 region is CASSFQGADTQYF. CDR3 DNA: TGTGCCAGTAGTTTCCAGGGGGCAGATACGCAGTATTTT.

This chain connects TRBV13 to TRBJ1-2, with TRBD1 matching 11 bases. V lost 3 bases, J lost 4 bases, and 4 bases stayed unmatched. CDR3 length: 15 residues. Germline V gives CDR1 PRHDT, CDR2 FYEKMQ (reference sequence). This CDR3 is CASSFGTGGGYGYTF. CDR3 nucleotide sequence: TGTGCCAGCAGCTTCGGGACAGGGGGGGGCTATGGCTACACCTTC.

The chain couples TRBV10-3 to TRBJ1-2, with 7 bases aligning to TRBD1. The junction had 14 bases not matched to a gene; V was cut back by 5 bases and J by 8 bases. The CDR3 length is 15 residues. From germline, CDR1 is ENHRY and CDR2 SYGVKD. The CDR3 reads CAISPGGRVSKGYTF. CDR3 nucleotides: TGTGCCATCAGTCCAGGGGGACGGGTTTCTAAGGGCTACACCTTC.

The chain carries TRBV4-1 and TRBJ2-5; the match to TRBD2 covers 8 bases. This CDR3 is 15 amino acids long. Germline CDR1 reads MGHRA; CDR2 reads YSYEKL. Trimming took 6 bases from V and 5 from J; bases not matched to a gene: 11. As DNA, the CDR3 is TGCGCCAGCAGTCGAGGAGCGGGGGCGGGGGAGACCCAGTACTTC. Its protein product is CASSRGAGAGETQYF.

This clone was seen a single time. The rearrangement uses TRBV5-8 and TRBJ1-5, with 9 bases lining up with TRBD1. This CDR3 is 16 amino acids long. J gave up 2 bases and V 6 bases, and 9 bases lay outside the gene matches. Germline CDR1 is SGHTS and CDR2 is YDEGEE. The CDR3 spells CASTPGTGPRNQPQHF. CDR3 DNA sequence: TGTGCCAGCACGCCTGGGACAGGGCCTCGCAATCAGCCCCAGCATTTT.

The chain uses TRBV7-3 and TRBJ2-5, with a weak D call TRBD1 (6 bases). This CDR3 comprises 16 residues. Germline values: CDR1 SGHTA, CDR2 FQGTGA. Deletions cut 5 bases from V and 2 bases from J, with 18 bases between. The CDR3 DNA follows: TGTGCCAGCAGCCTTACCCCTCCGGGACAACAAGAGACCCAGTACTTC. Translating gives CASSLTPPGQQETQYF. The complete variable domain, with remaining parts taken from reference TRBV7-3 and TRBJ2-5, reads GAGVSQTPSNKVTEKGKYVELRCDPISGHTALYWYRQSLGQGPEFLIYFQGTGAADDSGLPNDRFFAVRPEGSVSTLKIQRTERGDSAVYLCASSLTPPGQQETQYFGPGTRLLVL.

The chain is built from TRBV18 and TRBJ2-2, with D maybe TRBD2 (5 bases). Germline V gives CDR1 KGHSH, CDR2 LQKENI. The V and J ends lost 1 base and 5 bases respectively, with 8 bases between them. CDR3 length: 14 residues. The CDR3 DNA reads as TGTGCCAGCTCACCACTTGGGGAGACCGGGGAGCTGTTTTTT. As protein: CASSPLGETGELFF.

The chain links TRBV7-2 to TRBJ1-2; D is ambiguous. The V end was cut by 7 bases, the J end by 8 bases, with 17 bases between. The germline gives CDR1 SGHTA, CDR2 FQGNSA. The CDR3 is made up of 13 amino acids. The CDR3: CASTPLGGGGYTF. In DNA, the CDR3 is TGTGCCAGCACCCCCCTGGGAGGTGGAGGCTACACCTTC. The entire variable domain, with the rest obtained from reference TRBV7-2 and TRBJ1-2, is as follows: GAGVSQSPSNKVTEKGKDVELRCDPISGHTALYWYRQSLGQGLEFLIYFQGNSAPDKSGLPSDRFSAERTGGSVSTLTIQRTQQEDSAVYLCASTPLGGGGYTFGSGTRLTVV.

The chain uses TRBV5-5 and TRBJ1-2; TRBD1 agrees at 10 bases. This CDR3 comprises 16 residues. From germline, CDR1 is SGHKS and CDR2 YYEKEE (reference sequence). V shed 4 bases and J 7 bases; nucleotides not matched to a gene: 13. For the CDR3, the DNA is TGTGCCAGCAGCCGGAACTTACTTGACAGGGGGCCTGGCTACACCTTC. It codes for CASSRNLLDRGPGYTF. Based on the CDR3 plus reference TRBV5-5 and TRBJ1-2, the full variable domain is DAGVTQSPTHLIKTRGQQVTLRCSPISGHKSVSWYQQVLGQGPQFIFQYYEKEERGRGNFPDRFSARQFPNYSSELNVNALLLGDSALYLCASSRNLLDRGPGYTFGSGTRLTVV.

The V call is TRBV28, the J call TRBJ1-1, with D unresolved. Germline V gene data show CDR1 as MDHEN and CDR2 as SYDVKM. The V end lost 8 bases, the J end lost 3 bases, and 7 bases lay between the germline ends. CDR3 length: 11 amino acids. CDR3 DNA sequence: TGTGCCAGCGGCCCGTACACTGAAGCTTTCTTT. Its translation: CASGPYTEAFF.

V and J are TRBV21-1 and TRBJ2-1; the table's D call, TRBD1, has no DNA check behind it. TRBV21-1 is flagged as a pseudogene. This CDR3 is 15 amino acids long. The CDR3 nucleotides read TGTGCCAGCAACAGACAGGGGGGTACCTACAATGAGCAGTTCTTC. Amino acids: CASNRQGGTYNEQFF.

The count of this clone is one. CDR3 nucleotides: TGTGCCTACCCCCGGGCTAGCGGGGCGAACACCGGGGAGCTGTTTTTT. This codes for CAYPRASGANTGELFF. V usage is TRBV7-9 and J usage is TRBJ2-2, with TRBD2 matching 9 bases. Trimming removed 11 bases from V and 0 bases from J; junction bases left unmatched: 10. CDR3 length equals 16 residues. Germline V lookup: CDR1 SEHNR, CDR2 FQNEAQ (reference sequence).

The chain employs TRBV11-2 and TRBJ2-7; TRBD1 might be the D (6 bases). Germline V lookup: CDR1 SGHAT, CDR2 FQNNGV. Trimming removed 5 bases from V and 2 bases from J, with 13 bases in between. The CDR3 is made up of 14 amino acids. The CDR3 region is CASSPERTAYEQYV. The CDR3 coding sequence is TGTGCCAGCAGCCCAGAAAGGACAGCCTACGAGCAGTACGTC.

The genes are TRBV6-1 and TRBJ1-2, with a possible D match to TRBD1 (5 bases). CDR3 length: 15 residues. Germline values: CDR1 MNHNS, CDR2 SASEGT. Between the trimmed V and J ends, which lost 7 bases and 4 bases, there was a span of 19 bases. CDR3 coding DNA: TGTGCCAGCACGAATTGGAGGGATAGGGGCTATGGCTACACCTTC. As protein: CASTNWRDRGYGYTF.